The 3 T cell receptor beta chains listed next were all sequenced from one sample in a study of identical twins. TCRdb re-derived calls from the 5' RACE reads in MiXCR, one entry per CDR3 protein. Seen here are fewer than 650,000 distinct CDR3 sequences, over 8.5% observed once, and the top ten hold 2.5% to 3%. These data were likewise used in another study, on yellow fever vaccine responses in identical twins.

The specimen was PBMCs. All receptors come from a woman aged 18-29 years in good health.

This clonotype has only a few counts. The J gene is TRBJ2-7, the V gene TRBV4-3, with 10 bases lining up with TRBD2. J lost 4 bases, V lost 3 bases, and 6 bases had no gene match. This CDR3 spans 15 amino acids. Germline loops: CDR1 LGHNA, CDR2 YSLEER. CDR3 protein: CASSHSLAGLYEQYF. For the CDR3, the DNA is TGCGCCAGCAGCCACTCACTAGCGGGACTTTACGAGCAGTACTTC.

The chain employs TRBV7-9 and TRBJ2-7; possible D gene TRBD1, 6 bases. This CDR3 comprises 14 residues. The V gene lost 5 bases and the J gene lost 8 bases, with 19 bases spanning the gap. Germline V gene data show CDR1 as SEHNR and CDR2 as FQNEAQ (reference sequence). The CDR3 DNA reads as TGTGCCAGCAGCCAGATTTTACAGGGCGGTAAGCAGTACTTC. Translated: CASSQILQGGKQYF.

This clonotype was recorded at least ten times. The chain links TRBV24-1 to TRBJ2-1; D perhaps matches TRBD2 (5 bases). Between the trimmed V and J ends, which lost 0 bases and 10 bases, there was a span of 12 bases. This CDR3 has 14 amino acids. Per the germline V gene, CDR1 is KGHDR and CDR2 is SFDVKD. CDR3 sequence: CATSDLDPSGEQFF. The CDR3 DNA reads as TGTGCCACCAGTGATTTGGACCCGTCGGGGGAGCAGTTCTTC.